The present entry profiles one T cell receptor (beta chain) with its context. What it recognizes is unknown. Trimming cost V 3 bases and J 4 bases, with 17 bases left between them. The CDR3 contains 16 residues. Germline V gene sequence: CDR1 KGHSH, CDR2 LQKENI. Produced via immunoSEQ multiplex PCR; TCRdb's table is partial and in-frame only. The sample holds some 57,000 clones, about 70% seen once. The sample originates from a study of T cell clones after liver transplantation. Study information: Standard immunosuppression, with no induction, continued until 12-24 months after transplant.

Overall study findings and caveats: A significant post-transplant drop in circulating graft-donor-reactive CD4 TCRbeta sequences occurred in most of the 8 subjects.

The chain uses TRBV18 and TRBJ2-3, with a possible D match to TRBD2 (6 bases). The sequence was obtained from a human patient who received a liver transplant. These T cells may partly come from the graft donor. The source was CD4+ T cells from blood, collected at the 22-month timepoint. CDR3 sequence (DNA): TGTGCCAGCTCACCCGGGACTTTTCTCTCGGCAGATACGCAGTATTTT. This translates into CASSPGTFLSADTQYF.